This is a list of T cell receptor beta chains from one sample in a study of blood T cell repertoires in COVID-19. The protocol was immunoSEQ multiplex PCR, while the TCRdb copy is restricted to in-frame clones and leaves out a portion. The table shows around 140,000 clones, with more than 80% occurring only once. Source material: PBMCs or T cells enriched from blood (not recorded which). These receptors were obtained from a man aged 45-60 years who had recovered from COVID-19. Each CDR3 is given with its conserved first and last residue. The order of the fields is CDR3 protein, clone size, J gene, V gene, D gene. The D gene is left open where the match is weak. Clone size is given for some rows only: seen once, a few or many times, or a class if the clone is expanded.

CDR3 protein: CASSQGEAGNETQYF
clone size: NA
J gene: TRBJ2-5
V gene: TRBV3-1/TRBV3-2
D gene: TRBD2

CDR3 protein: CASSLGAGWDYEQYF
clone size: NA
J gene: TRBJ2-7
V gene: TRBV7-3
D gene: NA

CDR3 protein: CASSDSVLASGGKNEQFF
clone size: NA
J gene: TRBJ2-1
V gene: TRBV6-4
D gene: TRBD2

CDR3 protein: CASSPQLAGSYNEQFF
clone size: NA
J gene: TRBJ2-1
V gene: TRBV7-2
D gene: TRBD2

CDR3 protein: CASSQTRQGSGTEAFF
clone size: NA
J gene: TRBJ1-1
V gene: TRBV19
D gene: TRBD1

CDR3 protein: CASSPGLAGAYGELFF
clone size: NA
J gene: TRBJ2-2
V gene: TRBV7-3
D gene: TRBD2

CDR3 protein: CASSSGSGGETQYF
clone size: NA
J gene: TRBJ2-5
V gene: TRBV9
D gene: TRBD2

CDR3 protein: CASSVASGQSETQYF
clone size: NA
J gene: TRBJ2-5
V gene: TRBV9
D gene: NA

CDR3 protein: CASSPRDKMNTEAFF
clone size: NA
J gene: TRBJ1-1
V gene: TRBV5-1
D gene: NA

CDR3 protein: CASSFDRNSYNEQFF
clone size: NA
J gene: TRBJ2-1
V gene: TRBV7-2
D gene: NA

CDR3 protein: CASSLGQGFTEAFF
clone size: once
J gene: TRBJ1-1
V gene: TRBV5-4
D gene: TRBD1

CDR3 protein: CASSGTGAYEQYF
clone size: NA
J gene: TRBJ2-7
V gene: TRBV28
D gene: NA

CDR3 protein: CASSQLGLATETQYF
clone size: NA
J gene: TRBJ2-5
V gene: TRBV4-1
D gene: TRBD2

CDR3 protein: CASTRQGPYTEAFF
clone size: once
J gene: TRBJ1-1
V gene: TRBV25-1
D gene: TRBD1

CDR3 protein: CASSLRSIPEQFF
clone size: NA
J gene: TRBJ2-1
V gene: TRBV7-2
D gene: NA

CDR3 protein: CASSFQQESYGYTF
clone size: NA
J gene: TRBJ1-2
V gene: TRBV5-6
D gene: NA

CDR3 protein: CASSVLGGTYNSPLHF
clone size: NA
J gene: TRBJ1-6
V gene: TRBV7-2
D gene: NA

CDR3 protein: CASSLDRGEKLFF
clone size: NA
J gene: TRBJ1-4
V gene: TRBV7-2
D gene: TRBD1

CDR3 protein: CASSSGTGVGGYTF
clone size: NA
J gene: TRBJ1-2
V gene: TRBV7-3
D gene: TRBD1

CDR3 protein: CASNREGDTEAFF
clone size: NA
J gene: TRBJ1-1
V gene: TRBV19
D gene: NA

CDR3 protein: CASSLGGTGGLNNEQFF
clone size: NA
J gene: TRBJ2-1
V gene: TRBV5-1
D gene: TRBD1

CDR3 protein: CASSMSDFTNYGYTF
clone size: NA
J gene: TRBJ1-2
V gene: TRBV28
D gene: NA

CDR3 protein: CAIRETSGNNEQFF
clone size: few
J gene: TRBJ2-1
V gene: TRBV10-3
D gene: TRBD2

CDR3 protein: CATTKDSWDTEAFF
clone size: few
J gene: TRBJ1-1
V gene: TRBV15
D gene: NA

CDR3 protein: CAIRRGGKTEAFF
clone size: once
J gene: TRBJ1-1
V gene: TRBV28
D gene: NA

CDR3 protein: CASSLGGSFTYEQYF
clone size: NA
J gene: TRBJ2-7
V gene: TRBV7-9
D gene: NA

CDR3 protein: CASSQGKQGGYTF
clone size: NA
J gene: TRBJ1-2
V gene: TRBV14
D gene: NA

CDR3 protein: CASSQEDKAPGKLFF
clone size: NA
J gene: TRBJ1-4
V gene: TRBV4-3
D gene: NA

CDR3 protein: CASSSPGQGRYEQYF
clone size: NA
J gene: TRBJ2-7
V gene: TRBV5-4
D gene: TRBD1

CDR3 protein: CASSSGQVRTGETQYF
clone size: NA
J gene: TRBJ2-5
V gene: TRBV6-5
D gene: TRBD1

CDR3 protein: CASSLPGQGENTIYF
clone size: NA
J gene: TRBJ1-3
V gene: TRBV7-9
D gene: TRBD1

CDR3 protein: CASSLAGTGRTEAFF
clone size: NA
J gene: TRBJ1-1
V gene: TRBV6-5
D gene: TRBD1

CDR3 protein: CASSRLAGDSYEQYF
clone size: NA
J gene: TRBJ2-7
V gene: TRBV6-5
D gene: TRBD2

CDR3 protein: CASSEYSGSGNEQFF
clone size: NA
J gene: TRBJ2-1
V gene: TRBV7-9
D gene: TRBD2

CDR3 protein: CASSSRTSGGNEQFF
clone size: NA
J gene: TRBJ2-1
V gene: TRBV27
D gene: TRBD2

CDR3 protein: CASSFGQSYEQYF
clone size: NA
J gene: TRBJ2-7
V gene: TRBV5-4
D gene: NA

CDR3 protein: CAISESGGTYGYTF
clone size: NA
J gene: TRBJ1-2
V gene: TRBV10-3
D gene: NA

CDR3 protein: CASSPQGSDNEQFF
clone size: NA
J gene: TRBJ2-1
V gene: TRBV18
D gene: NA

CDR3 protein: CASSLNRQNTEAFF
clone size: NA
J gene: TRBJ1-1
V gene: TRBV11-2
D gene: NA

CDR3 protein: CASSEDLSGSTEAFF
clone size: NA
J gene: TRBJ1-1
V gene: TRBV2
D gene: NA

CDR3 protein: CASSQVYRATDTQYF
clone size: NA
J gene: TRBJ2-3
V gene: TRBV4-3
D gene: NA

CDR3 protein: CASSLVEGAGGNTIYF
clone size: NA
J gene: TRBJ1-3
V gene: TRBV7-2
D gene: NA

CDR3 protein: CATSDWARDSYNEQFF
clone size: NA
J gene: TRBJ2-1
V gene: TRBV24-1
D gene: TRBD1

CDR3 protein: CAWSVSLAKNIQYF
clone size: NA
J gene: TRBJ2-4
V gene: TRBV30
D gene: NA

CDR3 protein: CASSPGGPTNEKLFF
clone size: NA
J gene: TRBJ1-4
V gene: TRBV28
D gene: NA

CDR3 protein: CASSLLGTGGEGYTF
clone size: NA
J gene: TRBJ1-2
V gene: TRBV7-3
D gene: TRBD1